A selection of T cell receptor beta chains follows, all from one sample in a study of shared clonotypes between healthy human individuals. The method was immunoSEQ multiplex PCR; TCRdb's version includes in-frame clones alone and lacks a portion of them. Here the sample spans 950,000 to 1,300,000 clones, under 80% being singletons. The sequencing sample was made of memory CD4+ T cells sorted from blood. These receptors originate from a man aged 18 to 29 in good health. Both conserved end residues are trimmed from each CDR3. The listing skips clone size in some rows; elsewhere it reads once, few, many or a size class.

>.|TRBJ1-2|TRBV2
ASMRDRGPGYT
>few|TRBJ1-6|TRBV28
ASSPPGQSSYNSPLH
>.|TRBJ1-3|TRBV10-3
AISDATGGSGNTIY
>.|TRBJ2-7|TRBV25-1
ASRKQGEQY
>.|TRBJ2-7|TRBV29-1
SVTLPQGAYEQY
>.|TRBJ2-7|TRBV10-1
ASSLSSYEQY
>few|TRBJ2-3|TRBV5-1
ASSRDRGTDTQY
>.|TRBJ2-1|TRBV5-1
ASSPRGSGRVDEQF
>few|TRBJ2-7|TRBV6-1
ASSAGTSVVEQY
>many|TRBJ1-1|TRBV29-1
SANRDRNTEAF
>.|TRBJ2-3|TRBV6-6
ASSYWTASSTDTQY
>.|TRBJ2-3|TRBV27
ASNKRGKDTQY
>.|TRBJ1-5|TRBV5-8
ASASLQGQGHQPQH
>.|TRBJ2-1|TRBV9
ASSASDSSYNEQF
>.|TRBJ2-1|TRBV6-4
ASSSTGPSEQF
>few|TRBJ1-2|TRBV7-8
ASSSGQGGGYT
>.|TRBJ2-5|TRBV25-1
ASRADRGSKETQY
>.|TRBJ2-4|TRBV9
ASSPILTGEIQY
>.|TRBJ1-2|TRBV4-2
ASSQDRTFAYGYT
>.|TRBJ2-3|TRBV30
AWSPGLAGVSYSTDTQY
>.|TRBJ2-3|TRBV5-6
ASSLASVTGGRDTQY
>.|TRBJ2-1|TRBV5-1
ASSLTSTSGIGEQF
>once|TRBJ2-6|TRBV18
ASSPAGAGANVLT
>.|TRBJ2-2|TRBV9
ASSVVTSGNGGELF
>.|TRBJ1-2|TRBV28
ASGTQGAVNGYT
>.|TRBJ1-1|TRBV30
AWSPEVGAF
>.|TRBJ2-5|TRBV2
ASRAQGRERETQY
>.|TRBJ1-5|TRBV5-6
ASSLAAYSNQPQH
>.|TRBJ2-5|TRBV5-6
ASSFGQDQETQY
>few|TRBJ2-5|TRBV6-5
ASRYREQETQY
>once|TRBJ1-5|TRBV7-9
ASSLGGRGGLGNQPQH
>.|TRBJ2-3|TRBV20-1
SAREDTQY
>.|TRBJ2-3|TRBV6-4
ASRDPGTSGKEGLSSTDTQY
>.|TRBJ2-2|TRBV30
AWGSQGAGELF
>few|TRBJ2-3|TRBV28
ASSLPSELTDTQY
>many|TRBJ1-4|TRBV7-9
ASSPRDRGAVDEKLF
>.|TRBJ1-3|TRBV11-2
ASSLAHGNTIY
>.|TRBJ2-5|TRBV18
ASSPGTGGGETQY
>.|TRBJ2-1|TRBV10-3
AISGTRTDNEQF
>.|TRBJ2-3|TRBV5-6
ASSLDPGGLTDTQY
>.|TRBJ1-1|TRBV6-6
AISDPGGPTEAF
>.|TRBJ1-1|TRBV7-9
ASSLATLGPIVAF
>.|TRBJ2-5|TRBV5-4
ASSLSDRDLTGETQY
>.|TRBJ2-7|TRBV9
ASSPQGGGPSYEQY
>.|TRBJ2-3|TRBV5-1
ASSLAGWHSDTQY
>.|TRBJ2-6|TRBV18
ASSPPTGAGANVLT
>.|TRBJ2-4|TRBV4-3
ASSPHPDRALAKNIQY
>.|TRBJ1-4|TRBV5-1
ASSSTGGPGGGEKLF